The clone carrying this TCR beta chain has ten or more counts. This record belongs to a study of Graves' ophthalmopathy and Graves' hyperthyroidism. Beta-chain TCR CDR3 regions were amplified from RNA transcripts. HTBI primers primed a first-round RT-PCR, and a second-round multiplex PCR followed. TCRdb re-analysed the multiplex PCR reads in MiXCR, keeping a single row per CDR3 protein. The sample shows some 390,000 distinct CDR3 sequences, 15% to 20% of them seen only once. This CDR3 is 14 amino acids long. CDR1 is MNHNS and CDR2 is SASEGT in the germline V gene. J lost 4 bases, V lost 2 bases, and 4 bases had no gene match.

The receptor comes from a woman younger than 30 with Graves' ophthalmopathy. The sequencing sample was made of peripheral blood. The chain employs TRBV6-1 and TRBJ2-7, with 8 positions matching TRBD1. The CDR3 nucleotides read TGTGCCAGCAGTGAAACCGGGACAGGATACGAGCAGTACTTC. It translates to CASSETGTGYEQYF.